The rows below give T cell receptor beta chains drawn from one sample of a study of shared clonotypes between healthy human individuals. This table comes from immunoSEQ multiplex PCR, and its TCRdb copy is limited to in-frame clones, with some not included. The repertoire holds 2 million to 3 million clones, around 90% seen once, with 0.14% in the top ten. Sequencing was carried out using naive CD4+ T cells sorted from blood. Source of these receptors: a young man in good health. The CDR3 runs from the conserved cysteine through the conserved F or W. The D gene is left open where the match is weak. Size is stated for part of the rows, as once, few or many counts, or as a class when the clone is expanded.

cdr3_aa: CASSKRQGADEQYF
cdr3_nt: TGCGCCAGCAGCAAGAGACAGGGGGCGGATGAGCAGTACTTC
clone_size: once
j_call: TRBJ2-7
d_call: TRBD1
v_call: TRBV5-1

cdr3_aa: CASSPRADTLPGNTIYF
cdr3_nt: TGTGCCAGCTCACCACGCGCCGACACTTTACCCGGAAACACCATATATTTT
clone_size: -
j_call: TRBJ1-3
d_call: -
v_call: TRBV18

cdr3_aa: CASSIRGQGGGMSNQPQHF
cdr3_nt: TGTGCCAGTAGTATCCGGGGACAGGGGGGCGGGATGAGCAATCAGCCCCAGCATTTT
clone_size: -
j_call: TRBJ1-5
d_call: TRBD1
v_call: TRBV19

cdr3_aa: CASSENHYEQYF
cdr3_nt: TGTGCCAGCAGCGAGAACCACTACGAGCAGTACTTC
clone_size: -
j_call: TRBJ2-7
d_call: -
v_call: TRBV7-9

cdr3_aa: CASRLQGGNNEQFF
cdr3_nt: TGTGCCAGCAGATTACAGGGGGGAAACAATGAGCAGTTCTTC
clone_size: -
j_call: TRBJ2-1
d_call: TRBD1
v_call: TRBV6-5

cdr3_aa: CASSSGLAGGQYF
cdr3_nt: TGCGCCAGCAGCTCGGGACTAGCGGGAGGGCAGTACTTC
clone_size: -
j_call: TRBJ2-7
d_call: TRBD2
v_call: TRBV5-1

cdr3_aa: CASSQDYTGSNQPQHF
cdr3_nt: TGTGCCAGCAGCCAAGATTACACGGGTAGCAATCAGCCCCAGCATTTT
clone_size: -
j_call: TRBJ1-5
d_call: -
v_call: TRBV4-2

cdr3_aa: CASSLDSSYEQYF
cdr3_nt: TGTGCTAGCAGCTTAGACAGCTCCTACGAGCAGTACTTC
clone_size: -
j_call: TRBJ2-7
d_call: -
v_call: TRBV7-7

cdr3_aa: CASRLAGGSYNEQFF
cdr3_nt: TGTGCCAGCAGACTAGCGGGAGGCTCCTACAATGAGCAGTTCTTC
clone_size: -
j_call: TRBJ2-1
d_call: TRBD2
v_call: TRBV7-9

cdr3_aa: CAWTGGPYNEQFF
cdr3_nt: TGTGCCTGGACGGGGGGCCCCTACAATGAGCAGTTCTTC
clone_size: -
j_call: TRBJ2-1
d_call: -
v_call: TRBV30

cdr3_aa: CASSLGLGQRSYEQYF
cdr3_nt: TGCGCCAGCAGCTTGGGCTTAGGACAGAGATCCTACGAGCAGTACTTC
clone_size: once
j_call: TRBJ2-7
d_call: -
v_call: TRBV5-1

cdr3_aa: CASSFPHQSLEYF
cdr3_nt: TGTGCCAGCAGCTTCCCGCACCAATCTTTGGAGTATTTT
clone_size: -
j_call: TRBJ2-3
d_call: -
v_call: TRBV5-6

cdr3_aa: CASSVGGERGTGELFF
cdr3_nt: TGTGCCAGCAGTGTGGGAGGGGAAAGAGGCACCGGGGAGCTGTTTTTT
clone_size: -
j_call: TRBJ2-2
d_call: TRBD2
v_call: TRBV25-1

cdr3_aa: CASSYSNRGEQFF
cdr3_nt: TGTGCCAGCAGTTACTCAAACAGGGGGGAGCAGTTCTTC
clone_size: -
j_call: TRBJ2-1
d_call: TRBD1
v_call: TRBV6-5

cdr3_aa: CASSLPQGAEAFF
cdr3_nt: TGCGCCAGCAGCTTGCCACAGGGAGCTGAAGCTTTCTTT
clone_size: -
j_call: TRBJ1-1
d_call: -
v_call: TRBV5-1

cdr3_aa: CASSLGIAGGTYEQYF
cdr3_nt: TGTGCCAGCAGCCTAGGAATAGCGGGAGGGACCTACGAGCAGTACTTC
clone_size: -
j_call: TRBJ2-7
d_call: TRBD2
v_call: TRBV7-2

cdr3_aa: CAWSSGLAGANEQYF
cdr3_nt: TGTGCCTGGAGTAGCGGACTAGCGGGAGCCAACGAGCAGTACTTC
clone_size: -
j_call: TRBJ2-7
d_call: TRBD2
v_call: TRBV30

cdr3_aa: CASSQQGDLYNEQFF
cdr3_nt: TGTGCCAGCAGTCAGCAGGGGGACCTGTACAATGAGCAGTTCTTC
clone_size: once
j_call: TRBJ2-1
d_call: TRBD1
v_call: TRBV27

cdr3_aa: CAWGDGGKYSNQPQHF
cdr3_nt: TGTGCCTGGGGGGACGGGGGAAAATATAGCAATCAGCCCCAGCATTTT
clone_size: -
j_call: TRBJ1-5
d_call: -
v_call: TRBV30

cdr3_aa: CASSSRTAGVGTGELFF
cdr3_nt: TGTGCCAGCAGCTCTCGGACTGCGGGAGTGGGCACCGGGGAGCTGTTTTTT
clone_size: -
j_call: TRBJ2-2
d_call: TRBD2
v_call: TRBV7-9

cdr3_aa: CASSYTAGTSGVAWYF
cdr3_nt: TGTGCCAGCAGTTACACAGCCGGGACTAGCGGGGTAGCTTGGTACTTC
clone_size: once
j_call: TRBJ2-5
d_call: TRBD2
v_call: TRBV6-6

cdr3_aa: CAISDRGGNYGYTF
cdr3_nt: TGTGCCATCAGTGATAGGGGAGGAAACTATGGCTACACCTTC
clone_size: -
j_call: TRBJ1-2
d_call: -
v_call: TRBV10-3

cdr3_aa: CASSPGTVRIYEQYF
cdr3_nt: TGTGCCAGCAGTCCCGGGACAGTTAGAATTTACGAGCAGTACTTC
clone_size: -
j_call: TRBJ2-7
d_call: TRBD1
v_call: TRBV6-6

cdr3_aa: CASRDHSFGYTF
cdr3_nt: TGCGCCAGTAGGGACCACAGTTTTGGCTACACCTTC
clone_size: -
j_call: TRBJ1-2
d_call: -
v_call: TRBV10-2

cdr3_aa: CASSSAETQYF
cdr3_nt: TGTGCCAGCAGCTCGGCTGAGACCCAGTACTTC
clone_size: -
j_call: TRBJ2-5
d_call: -
v_call: TRBV6-5

cdr3_aa: CASSPQEGITEAFF
cdr3_nt: TGTGCCAGCTCACCGCAGGAGGGGATCACTGAAGCTTTCTTT
clone_size: -
j_call: TRBJ1-1
d_call: -
v_call: TRBV18